The 10 T cell receptor beta chains in this list originate from one sample, sequenced in a study of blood T cell repertoires in COVID-19. Some clones are missing from TCRdb's copy, which holds only in-frame ones; the method was immunoSEQ multiplex PCR. Of roughly 320,000 clones in the sample, 65% to 90% were seen once. Sequencing was carried out using peripheral blood. Every receptor here comes from a human donor in a cohort sampled during active COVID-19.

The chain joins TRBV12-3 or TRBV12-4 to TRBJ1-5; 7 bases match TRBD1. CDR3 length equals 12 residues. The trim removed 5 bases at V and 7 bases at J, leaving 2 bases unmatched. The CDR3 loop is CASSDRDQPQHF. The DNA for the CDR3 is TGTGCCAGCAGTGACAGGGACCAGCCCCAGCATTTT.

About this clone itself: Other DNA sequences in the sample encode the same CDR3. This chain joins TRBV5-1 and TRBJ1-1; D is possibly TRBD1 (5 bases). CDR3 length equals 12 residues. Germline-derived CDR1 and CDR2 are SGHRS and YFSETQ. Trimming removed 2 bases at V and 5 bases at J, with 7 bases between. CDR3 sequence (DNA): TGCGCCAGCAGCTTCCAGGGTACTGAAGCTTTCTTT. Its protein is CASSFQGTEAFF. The full variable domain, in which reference TRBV5-1 and TRBJ1-1 provide the parts outside the CDR3, is KAGVTQTPRYLIKTRGQQVTLSCSPISGHRSVSWYQQTPGQGLQFLFEYFSETQRNKGNFPGRFSGRQFSNSRSEMNVSTLELGDSALYLCASSFQGTEAFFGQGTRLTVV.

CDR3 DNA sequence: TGTGCCAGCAGCTTGCTCCCCGGGAGGGACGAGCAGTACTTC. It specifies CASSLLPGRDEQYF. The V gene is TRBV5-6, the J gene TRBJ2-7; the match to TRBD2 covers 8 bases. This CDR3 spans 14 amino acids. Germline lookup yields CDR1 SGHDT and CDR2 YYEEEE. With V trimmed by 1 base and J by 5 bases, 5 bases remained unmatched.

The chain employs TRBV7-3 and TRBJ2-1, with 9 bases fitting TRBD2. The junction had 8 bases not matched to a gene; V was cut back by 5 bases and J by 3 bases. CDR3 length: 16 amino acids. Looked up from germline, CDR1 is SGHTA and CDR2 is FQGTGA. The DNA of the CDR3 is TGTGCCAGCAGCCGAGCTATAGCGGGGGTCTACAATGAGCAGTTCTTC. Its protein is CASSRAIAGVYNEQFF.

V is TRBV11-2 and J is TRBJ1-2; maybe TRBD1 (5 bases). Trimming took off 8 bases at V and 7 bases at J, with 14 bases between the two ends. The CDR3 runs 12 residues. CDR1 is SGHAT, CDR2 FQNNGV, per germline. CDR3 protein: CASGHFGGGYTF. CDR3 nucleotides: TGTGCCAGCGGACATTTCGGGGGTGGCTACACCTTC.

V and J are TRBV6-6 and TRBJ2-2; D may be TRBD1 (6 bases). Germline assignment: CDR1 MNHNY and CDR2 SVGAGI (reference sequence). Trimming removed 10 bases from V and 2 bases from J, with 14 bases in between. The CDR3 sequence is 14 residues long. In DNA, the CDR3 is TGTGCCACCCACAGGGTAGGCAACACCGGGGAGCTGTTTTTT. Residues: CATHRVGNTGELFF.

This chain's CDR3 is CASSLGVEAFF. DNA of the CDR3: TGCGCCAGCAGCTTGGGAGTCGAAGCTTTCTTT. V and J are TRBV5-1 and TRBJ1-1; the D is unclear. Germline lookup yields CDR1 SGHRS and CDR2 YFSETQ. V lost 0 bases and J 8 bases, leaving 5 bases between the germline ends. The CDR3 has 11 amino acids.

The rearrangement uses TRBV5-8 and TRBJ2-3; the match to TRBD1 covers 8 bases. The V segment lost 4 bases and the J segment 0 bases; nucleotides outside the gene matches: 1. The germline gives CDR1 SGHTS, CDR2 YDEGEE. This CDR3 comprises 14 residues. For the CDR3, the DNA is TGTGCCAGCAGCCGGACAGGGAGCACAGATACGCAGTATTTT. Protein: CASSRTGSTDTQYF.

The chain has TRBV10-1 and TRBJ2-3; D not resolved. This CDR3 comprises 14 residues. From germline, CDR1 is WNHNN and CDR2 SYGVQD (reference sequence). V was pared by 3 bases and J by 3 bases, with 10 bases between. CDR3: CASSDTRNTDTQYF. The CDR3 DNA sequence: TGCGCCAGCAGTGATACGAGGAATACAGATACGCAGTATTTT.

The genes are TRBV30 and TRBJ1-4; the D is unclear. The germline V and J ends were trimmed by 3 bases and 7 bases, with 12 bases remaining between them. CDR1 and CDR2 from the germline V gene are GTSNPN and SVGIG (reference sequence). The CDR3 length is 13 residues. CDR3 nucleotides: TGTGCCTGGAGCCCGGGGTTTGCTGAAAAACTGTTTTTT. Amino acid sequence: CAWSPGFAEKLFF. The variable domain in full, with the rest retrieved from reference TRBV30 and TRBJ1-4, is SQTIHQWPATLVQPVGSPLSLECTVEGTSNPNLYWYRQAAGRGLQLLFYSVGIGQISSEVPQNLSASRPQDRQFILSSKKLLLSDSGFYLCAWSPGFAEKLFFGSGTQLSVL.